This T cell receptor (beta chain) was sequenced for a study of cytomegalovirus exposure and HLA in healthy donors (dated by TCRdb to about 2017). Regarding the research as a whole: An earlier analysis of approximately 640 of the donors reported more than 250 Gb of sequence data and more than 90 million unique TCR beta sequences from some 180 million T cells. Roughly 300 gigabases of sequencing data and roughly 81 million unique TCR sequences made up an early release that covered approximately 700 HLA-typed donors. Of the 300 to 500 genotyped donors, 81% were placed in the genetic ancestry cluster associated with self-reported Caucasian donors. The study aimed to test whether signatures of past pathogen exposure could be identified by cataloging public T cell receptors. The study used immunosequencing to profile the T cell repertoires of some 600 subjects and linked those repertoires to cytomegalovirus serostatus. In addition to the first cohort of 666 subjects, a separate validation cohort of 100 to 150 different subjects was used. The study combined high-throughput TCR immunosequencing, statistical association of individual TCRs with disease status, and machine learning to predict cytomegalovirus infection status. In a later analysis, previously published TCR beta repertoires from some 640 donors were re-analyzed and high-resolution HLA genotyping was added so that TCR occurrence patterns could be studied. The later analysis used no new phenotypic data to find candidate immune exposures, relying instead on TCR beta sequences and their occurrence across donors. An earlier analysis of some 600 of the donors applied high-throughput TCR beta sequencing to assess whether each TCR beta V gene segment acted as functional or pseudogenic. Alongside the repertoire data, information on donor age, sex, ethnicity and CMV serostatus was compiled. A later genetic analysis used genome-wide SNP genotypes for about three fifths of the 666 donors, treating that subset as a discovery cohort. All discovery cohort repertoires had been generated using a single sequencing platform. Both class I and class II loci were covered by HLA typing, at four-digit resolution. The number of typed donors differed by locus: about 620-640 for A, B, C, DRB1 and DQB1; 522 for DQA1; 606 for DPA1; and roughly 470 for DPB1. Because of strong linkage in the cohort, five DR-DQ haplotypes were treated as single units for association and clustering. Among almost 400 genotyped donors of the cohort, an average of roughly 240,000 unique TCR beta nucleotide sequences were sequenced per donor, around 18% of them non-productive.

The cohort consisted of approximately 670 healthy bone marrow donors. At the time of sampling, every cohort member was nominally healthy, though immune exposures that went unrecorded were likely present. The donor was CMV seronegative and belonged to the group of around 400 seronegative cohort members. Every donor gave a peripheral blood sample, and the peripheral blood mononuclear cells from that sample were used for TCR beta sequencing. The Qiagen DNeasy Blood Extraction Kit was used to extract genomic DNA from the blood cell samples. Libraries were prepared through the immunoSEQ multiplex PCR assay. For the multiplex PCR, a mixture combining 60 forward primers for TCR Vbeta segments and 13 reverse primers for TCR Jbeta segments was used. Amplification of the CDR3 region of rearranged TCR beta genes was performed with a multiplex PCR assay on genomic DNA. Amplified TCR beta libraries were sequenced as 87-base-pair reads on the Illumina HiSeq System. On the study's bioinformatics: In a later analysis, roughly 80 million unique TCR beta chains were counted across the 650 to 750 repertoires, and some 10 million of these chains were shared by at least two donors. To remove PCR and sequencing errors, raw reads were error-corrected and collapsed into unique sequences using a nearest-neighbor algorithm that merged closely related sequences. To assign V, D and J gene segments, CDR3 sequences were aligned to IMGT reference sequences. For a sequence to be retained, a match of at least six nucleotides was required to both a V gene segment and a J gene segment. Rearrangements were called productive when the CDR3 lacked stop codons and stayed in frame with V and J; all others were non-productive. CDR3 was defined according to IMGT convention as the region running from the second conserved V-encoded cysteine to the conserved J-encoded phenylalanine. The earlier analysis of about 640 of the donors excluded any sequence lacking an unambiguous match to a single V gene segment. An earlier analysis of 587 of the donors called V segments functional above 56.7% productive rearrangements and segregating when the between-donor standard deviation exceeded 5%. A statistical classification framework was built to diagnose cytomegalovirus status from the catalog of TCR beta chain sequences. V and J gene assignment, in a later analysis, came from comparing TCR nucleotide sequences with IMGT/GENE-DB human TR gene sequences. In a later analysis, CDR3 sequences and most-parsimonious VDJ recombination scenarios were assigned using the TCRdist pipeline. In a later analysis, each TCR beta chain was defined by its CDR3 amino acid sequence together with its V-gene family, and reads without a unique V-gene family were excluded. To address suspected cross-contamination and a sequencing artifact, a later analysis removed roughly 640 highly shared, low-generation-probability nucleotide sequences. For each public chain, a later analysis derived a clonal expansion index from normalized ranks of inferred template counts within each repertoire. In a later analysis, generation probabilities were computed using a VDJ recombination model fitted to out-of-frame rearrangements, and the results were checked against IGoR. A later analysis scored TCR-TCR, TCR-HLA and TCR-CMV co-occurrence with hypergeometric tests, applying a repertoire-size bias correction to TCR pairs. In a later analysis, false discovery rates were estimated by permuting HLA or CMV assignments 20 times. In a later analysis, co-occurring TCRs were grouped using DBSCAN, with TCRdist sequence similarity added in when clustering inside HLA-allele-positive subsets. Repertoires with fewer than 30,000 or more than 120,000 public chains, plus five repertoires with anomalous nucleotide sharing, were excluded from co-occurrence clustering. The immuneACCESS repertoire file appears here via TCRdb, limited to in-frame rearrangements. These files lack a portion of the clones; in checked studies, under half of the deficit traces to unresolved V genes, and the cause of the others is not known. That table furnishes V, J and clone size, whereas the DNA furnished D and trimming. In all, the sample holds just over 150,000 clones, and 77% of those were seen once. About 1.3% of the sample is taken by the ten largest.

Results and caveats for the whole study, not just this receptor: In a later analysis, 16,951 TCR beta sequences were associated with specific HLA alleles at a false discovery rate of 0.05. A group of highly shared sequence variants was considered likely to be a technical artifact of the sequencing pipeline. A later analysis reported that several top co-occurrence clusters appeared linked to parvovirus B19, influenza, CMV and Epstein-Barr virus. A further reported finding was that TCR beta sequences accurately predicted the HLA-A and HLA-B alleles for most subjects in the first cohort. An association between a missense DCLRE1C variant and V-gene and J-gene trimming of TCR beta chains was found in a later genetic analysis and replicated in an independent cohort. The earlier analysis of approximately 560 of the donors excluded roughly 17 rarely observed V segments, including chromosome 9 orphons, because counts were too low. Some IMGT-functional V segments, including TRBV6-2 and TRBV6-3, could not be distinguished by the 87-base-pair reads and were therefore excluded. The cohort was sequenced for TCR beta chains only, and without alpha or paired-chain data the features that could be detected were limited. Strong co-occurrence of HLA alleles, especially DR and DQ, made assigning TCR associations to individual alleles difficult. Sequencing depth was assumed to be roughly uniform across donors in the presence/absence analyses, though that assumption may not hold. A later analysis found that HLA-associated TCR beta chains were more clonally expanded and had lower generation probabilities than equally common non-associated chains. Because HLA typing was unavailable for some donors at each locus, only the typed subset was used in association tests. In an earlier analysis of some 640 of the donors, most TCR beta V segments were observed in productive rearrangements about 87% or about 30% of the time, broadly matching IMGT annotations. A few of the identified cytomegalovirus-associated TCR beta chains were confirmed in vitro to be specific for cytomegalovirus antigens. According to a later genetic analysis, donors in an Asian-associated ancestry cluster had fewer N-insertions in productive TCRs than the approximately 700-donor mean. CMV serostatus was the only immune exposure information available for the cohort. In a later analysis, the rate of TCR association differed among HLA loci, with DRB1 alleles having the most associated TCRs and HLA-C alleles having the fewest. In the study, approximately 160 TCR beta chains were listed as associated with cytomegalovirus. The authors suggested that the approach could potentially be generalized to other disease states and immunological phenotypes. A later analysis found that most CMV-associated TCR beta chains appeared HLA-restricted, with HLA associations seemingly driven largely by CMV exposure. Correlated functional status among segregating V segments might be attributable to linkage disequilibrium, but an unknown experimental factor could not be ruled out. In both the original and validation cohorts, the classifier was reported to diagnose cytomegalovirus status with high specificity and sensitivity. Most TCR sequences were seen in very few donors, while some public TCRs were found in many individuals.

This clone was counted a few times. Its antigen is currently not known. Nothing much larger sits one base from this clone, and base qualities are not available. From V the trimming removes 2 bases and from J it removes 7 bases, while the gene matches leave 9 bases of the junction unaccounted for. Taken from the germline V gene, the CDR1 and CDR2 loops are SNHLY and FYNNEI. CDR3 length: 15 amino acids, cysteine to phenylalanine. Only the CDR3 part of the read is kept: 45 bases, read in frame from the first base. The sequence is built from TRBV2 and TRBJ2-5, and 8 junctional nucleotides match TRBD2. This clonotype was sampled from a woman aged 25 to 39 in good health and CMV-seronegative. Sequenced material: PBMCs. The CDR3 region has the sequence CASSEYSGGRGTQYF. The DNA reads TGTGCCAGCAGTGAATACAGCGGGGGCCGGGGGACCCAGTACTTC.